These 13 T cell receptor beta chains originate from one sample sequenced in a study of T cells after somatic rescue of genetic block. The data were produced by immunoSEQ multiplex PCR, yet TCRdb's version contains in-frame clones alone and is incomplete. Of 67,000 or so clones detected, under 95% appear once; the ten largest clones hold 2.5% to 3%. The sample comprised peripheral blood mononuclear cells (PBMCs). The source is a man aged 25-45 years.

This chain connects TRBV5-6 to TRBJ2-3, with a tentative D call TRBD2 (6 bases). The germline V and J ends were trimmed by 1 base and 2 bases, with 14 bases remaining between them. This CDR3 has 16 residues. Germline assignment: CDR1 SGHDT and CDR2 YYEEEE. CDR3 coding DNA: TGTGCCAGCAGCTTGTCGGGGGATCGGTACACAGATACGCAGTATTTT. This sequence encodes CASSLSGDRYTDTQYF.

The V call is TRBV7-2, the J call TRBJ1-5; a weak D match, TRBD1 (5 bases). CDR1 and CDR2 from the germline V gene are SGHTA and FQGNSA. V lost 5 bases, J lost 3 bases, and 8 bases lay in between. The CDR3 is 13 amino acids. CDR3 sequence: CASSRGTNQPQHF. CDR3 DNA sequence: TGTGCCAGCAGCCGGGGGACCAATCAGCCCCAGCATTTT.

The J gene is TRBJ2-7, the V gene TRBV5-1, with TRBD1 matching 8 bases. CDR3 length equals 15 residues. Germline values: CDR1 SGHRS, CDR2 YFSETQ. The junction had 8 bases not matched to a gene; V was cut back by 4 bases and J by 2 bases. The CDR3 is CASSPTTGAAYEQYF. CDR3 nucleotide sequence: TGCGCCAGCAGCCCAACGACAGGGGCGGCCTACGAGCAGTACTTC.

This chain links TRBV29-1 with TRBJ2-7; D gene ambiguous. This CDR3 is 11 amino acids long. The V gene lost 4 bases and the J gene lost 3 bases, with 7 bases spanning the gap. Germline values: CDR1 SQVTM, CDR2 ANQGSEA. The CDR3: CSVADVYEQYF. Written as DNA, the CDR3 is TGCAGCGTTGCGGACGTCTACGAGCAGTACTTC.

The chain joins TRBV4-2 to TRBJ2-2, with D maybe TRBD2 (6 bases). This CDR3 contains 16 residues. Trimming pared 1 base from V and 1 base from J, leaving 10 bases between. Germline CDR1 reads LGHNA; CDR2 reads YNFKEQ. The DNA for the CDR3 is TGTGCCAGCAGCCAAGTGGTAGCGGAGAACACCGGGGAGCTGTTTTTT. It is translated as CASSQVVAENTGELFF.

This clone was seen more than once but under ten times. The V call is TRBV15, the J call TRBJ1-2; D uncertain. Germline V CDR1 and CDR2: LNHNV, YYDKDF (reference sequence). The CDR3 runs to 13 residues. Trimming cost V 0 bases and J 7 bases, with 9 bases left between them. CDR3 amino acids: CATSRDRSFGYTF. In DNA form, the CDR3 reads TGTGCCACCAGCAGAGACCGGAGTTTTGGCTACACCTTC.

The chain is built from TRBV7-8 and TRBJ1-4, with unresolved D. The CDR3 is made up of 14 amino acids. Germline V gene lookup returns CDR1 SGHVS and CDR2 FQNEAQ. V was shortened by 1 base and J by 8 bases, with 11 bases between the two germline ends. The DNA of the CDR3 is TGTGCCAGCAGCTTAGAAGATTTTACCGAAAAACTGTTTTTT. It specifies CASSLEDFTEKLFF.

The V call is TRBV27, the J call TRBJ2-5, with TRBD2 matching over 11 bases. Germline lookup yields CDR1 MNHEY and CDR2 SMNVEV (reference sequence). This CDR3 region has 19 residues. V was pared by 3 bases and J by 1 base, with 13 bases of the junction left unmatched. DNA for the CDR3: TGTGCCAGCAGTTTTGAACTAGCGGGAGTTGAGGGTTTCCAAGAGACCCAGTACTTC. Translation gives CASSFELAGVEGFQETQYF.

The chain uses TRBV7-2 and TRBJ1-2; weak D call: TRBD1 (5 bases). V was shortened by 1 base and J by 6 bases, with 12 bases between the two germline ends. CDR1 is SGHTA, CDR2 FQGNSA, per germline. The CDR3 is 14 residues long. CDR3 residues: CASSLGQGPHGYTF. Here the CDR3 DNA reads TGTGCCAGCAGCTTAGGGCAGGGTCCCCATGGCTACACCTTC.

V usage is TRBV6-5 and J usage is TRBJ2-7; TRBD1 might be the D (5 bases). The germline CDR1 and CDR2 sequences are MNHEY and SVGAGI. CDR3 length: 13 residues. Trimming removed 5 bases from V and 3 bases from J, with 11 bases in between. CDR3: CASSQGADYEQYF. For the CDR3, the DNA is TGTGCCAGCAGTCAGGGTGCCGACTACGAGCAGTACTTC.

V gene TRBV18 combines with J gene TRBJ1-4; weak D call: TRBD1 (5 bases). CDR3 length equals 13 residues. Trimming removed 5 bases at V and 8 bases at J, with 12 bases between. Germline-derived CDR1 and CDR2 are KGHSH and LQKENI. The CDR3: CASSTGAGEKLFF. CDR3 sequence (DNA): TGTGCCAGCTCAACCGGGGCTGGAGAAAAACTGTTTTTT.

The J gene is TRBJ1-1, the V gene TRBV7-9, with TRBD1 matching over 7 bases. Germline V gives CDR1 SEHNR, CDR2 FQNEAQ (reference sequence). CDR3 length equals 13 residues. V lost 5 bases, J lost 7 bases, and 7 bases stayed unmatched. The CDR3 nucleotides read TGTGCCAGCAGCAACCGACAGGGAAATGAAGCTTTCTTT. The encoded protein is CASSNRQGNEAFF.

This chain uses TRBV7-2 with TRBJ2-7; a possible D gene is TRBD2 (5 bases). The CDR3 is made up of 13 amino acids. Germline CDR1 reads SGHTA; CDR2 reads FQGNSA. V was trimmed by 1 base and J by 2 bases, leaving 6 bases between them. CDR3 coding DNA: TGTGCCAGCAGCTTAGGGAGGACCTACGAGCAGTACTTC. This gives the protein CASSLGRTYEQYF.